One and the same sample provided the 13 T cell receptor beta chains below, sequenced in a study of blood T cell repertoires in COVID-19. Generated by immunoSEQ multiplex PCR, the TCRdb table keeps only in-frame clones and is missing some. The sample carries about 260,000 clones, roughly 86% recorded once. Sequencing input: peripheral blood. All receptors come from a man aged 35 to 55 who had recovered from COVID-19.

The J gene is TRBJ1-1, the V gene TRBV6-5; the D gene is possibly TRBD1 (6 bases). V was shortened by 6 bases and J by 1 base, with 6 bases between the two germline ends. Germline-derived CDR1 and CDR2 are MNHEY and SVGAGI. CDR3 length: 12 residues. The CDR3 DNA is TGTGCCAGCAGCAGGGGGAACACTGAAGCTTTCTTT. It specifies CASSRGNTEAFF.

The chain links TRBV9 to TRBJ2-1; a weak D match, TRBD2 (6 bases). CDR3 size: 15 residues. Germline V gene sequence: CDR1 SGDLS, CDR2 YYNGEE. Deletions cut 1 base from V and 5 bases from J, with 13 bases between. CDR3 coding DNA: TGTGCCAGCAGCGTATCCGGGACTGTTAACAATGAGCAGTTCTTC. Translated, it gives CASSVSGTVNNEQFF.

The chain uses TRBV20-1 and TRBJ2-1; the D gene is possibly TRBD2 (5 bases). Germline CDR1 DFQATT, CDR2 SNEGSKA (reference sequence). V shed 6 bases and J shed 15 bases, with 18 bases lying between them. The CDR3 sequence is 11 residues long. The CDR3 here is CSAEDGKKGFF. CDR3 nucleotide sequence: TGCAGTGCGGAGGACGGGAAGAAAGGGTTCTTC.

This chain uses TRBV11-1 with TRBJ2-1; possibly TRBD1 for D (6 bases). Trimming shortened V by 5 bases and J by 8 bases, and 19 bases separated the two germline ends. The CDR3 is made up of 15 amino acids. Germline CDR1 is SGHAT and CDR2 is FQDESV (reference sequence). CDR3 DNA sequence: TGTGCCAGCAGCCTCAGGGGTAGGGTATATGATGAGCAGTTCTTC. This sequence encodes CASSLRGRVYDEQFF.

The rearrangement uses TRBV7-2 and TRBJ1-2; D is unclear. CDR3 length: 13 residues. Germline loops: CDR1 SGHTA, CDR2 FQGNSA. Trimming shortened V by 1 base and J by 8 bases, and 11 bases separated the two germline ends. The CDR3 nucleotides are TGTGCCAGCAGCTTAGGGAAGGCGAGGGGCTACACCTTC. Protein sequence: CASSLGKARGYTF.

This chain joins TRBV21-1 and TRBJ2-6; the DNA was not compared with TRBD2, the D call given in the table. TRBV21-1 has pseudogene status. The CDR3 loop spans 15 amino acids. The CDR3: CASSKPTRGANVLTF. DNA for the CDR3: TGTGCCAGCAGCAAACCAACGCGGGGGGCCAACGTCCTGACTTTC.

This sequence joins TRBV7-6 and TRBJ1-5, with TRBD1 as a possible D gene (5 bases). Germline V CDR1 and CDR2: SGHVS, FNYEAQ. The CDR3 runs to 15 residues. Trimming left V 4 bases short and J 3 bases short, with 13 bases between. CDR3 amino acids: CASSSRAGVNQPQHF. DNA of the CDR3: TGTGCCAGCAGCTCCAGGGCGGGGGTCAATCAGCCCCAGCATTTT.

The V and J genes are TRBV6-5 and TRBJ1-5; D unclear. The CDR3 spans 15 residues. V lost 2 bases to trimming and J lost 5 bases, with 13 bases between them. From germline, CDR1 is MNHEY and CDR2 SVGAGI. CDR3 amino acids: CASSYATPEDQPQHF. The CDR3, as DNA: TGTGCCAGCAGTTACGCGACCCCCGAGGATCAGCCCCAGCATTTT.

This clone has a handful of counts. The rearrangement links TRBV6-2 or TRBV6-3 to TRBJ2-1; no definite D call. Germline assignment: CDR1 MNHEY and CDR2 SVGEGT. Trimming took 5 bases from V and 4 from J, leaving 6 bases between them. This CDR3 comprises 12 residues. In DNA form, the CDR3 reads TGTGCCAGCAGTGAGAGATACAATGAGCAGTTCTTC. Amino acids: CASSERYNEQFF.

V gene TRBV6-5 combines with J gene TRBJ2-3; the match to TRBD2 covers 7 bases. Germline CDR1 reads MNHEY; CDR2 reads SVGAGI. J was trimmed by 4 bases and V by 2 bases; bases with no gene match: 6. This CDR3 is 15 amino acids long. This CDR3 is CASSYRTGGSDTQYF. In DNA, the CDR3 is TGTGCCAGCAGTTACAGGACGGGAGGATCAGATACGCAGTATTTT.

Turning to this clone: Other DNA sequences in the sample encode the same CDR3. The rearrangement joins TRBV10-2 to TRBJ2-1, with D unresolved. From germline, CDR1 is WSHSY and CDR2 SAAADI. Trimming stripped 2 bases from V and 3 bases from J, with 8 bases between. This CDR3 is built from 14 residues. The CDR3 sequence is CASSEEPRYNEQFF. CDR3 nucleotide sequence: TGCGCCAGCAGTGAGGAGCCTCGCTACAATGAGCAGTTCTTC.

The chain is built from TRBV9 and TRBJ1-1, with D possibly being TRBD1 (5 bases). The CDR3 is made up of 14 amino acids. CDR1 and CDR2 from the germline V gene are SGDLS and YYNGEE. Trimming shortened V by 3 bases and J by 0 bases, and 9 bases separated the two germline ends. CDR3 sequence: CASSAQGLNTEAFF. In nucleotides, the CDR3 is TGTGCCAGCAGCGCTCAGGGTTTGAACACTGAAGCTTTCTTT. The full variable domain, with the rest looked up from reference TRBV9 and TRBJ1-1, is DSGVTQTPKHLITATGQRVTLRCSPRSGDLSVYWYQQSLDQGLQFLIQYYNGEERAKGNILERFSAQQFPDLHSELNLSSLELGDSALYFCASSAQGLNTEAFFGQGTRLTVV.

The chain uses TRBV6-5 and TRBJ2-5, with TRBD1 matching 9 bases. The CDR3 loop spans 14 amino acids. CDR1 MNHEY and CDR2 SVGAGI come from the germline V gene. J gave up 6 bases and V 8 bases, and 10 bases lay outside the gene matches. The CDR3 reads CASGPGTGHQTQYF. CDR3 nucleotides: TGTGCCAGCGGGCCTGGGACAGGGCATCAGACCCAGTACTTC.